This TCR beta chain was sequenced for a study of human T cells and chemical hapten exposure. The CDR3 extends over 17 amino acids. Individual cDNA molecules (in the library) carried attached unique molecular identifiers. TCRdb itself ran the RACE reads through MiXCR, one entry per CDR3 protein. This sample carries around 39,000 distinct CDR3 sequences, more than 6% of them seen once, and the ten largest clones take roughly 9%. As to time point: patch test 1, 2 weeks after DPC sensitization. As to treatment: therapeutic diphenylcyclopropenone sensitization with weekly scalp DPC. Total RNA was isolated from unfractionated whole blood.

The chain recombines TRBV21-1 with TRBJ2-4; no DNA check was done on the table's D call, TRBD1. TRBV21-1 is marked as a pseudogene. The source of this sequence is a young woman with alopecia areata. Some clones in this sample may be carry-over from other donors' samples. The input for sequencing was whole blood, taken in connection with sensitization to the hapten diphenylcyclopropenone (DPC). The DNA of the CDR3 is TGTGCCAGCTCCAGGGGGGGACAGGAGGCCGAAAAAAACATTCAGTACTTC. Residues: CASSRGGQEAEKNIQYF.